This is a list of T cell receptor beta chains from one sample in a study of blood T cell repertoires in COVID-19. Profiled with immunoSEQ multiplex PCR; TCRdb holds only in-frame clones, not every one. The table includes approximately 150,000 clones, approximately 87% detected once. Sequencing was carried out using peripheral blood. The source of these receptors is a woman aged 50 to 60 with active or convalescent COVID-19. Both conserved end residues are part of each CDR3. Fields, in order: CDR3 DNA, CDR3 protein, J gene, clone size, D gene, V gene. D genes are given only for firm matches. Clone size, where shown, is once, few, many, or a class for clones that have expanded.

cdr3_nt: TGTGCCAGCAGTCCTGGGAGGAACACTGAAGCTTTCTTT; cdr3_aa: CASSPGRNTEAFF; j_call: TRBJ1-1; clone_size: .; d_call: .; v_call: TRBV12-3/TRBV12-4
cdr3_nt: TGTGCCAGTAGCCCTCGGACAGGGACGTACGAGCAGTACTTC; cdr3_aa: CASSPRTGTYEQYF; j_call: TRBJ2-7; clone_size: .; d_call: TRBD1; v_call: TRBV19
cdr3_nt: TGTGCCAGCATCACCGGGGACTATGGCTACACCTTC; cdr3_aa: CASITGDYGYTF; j_call: TRBJ1-2; clone_size: .; d_call: .; v_call: TRBV6-6
cdr3_nt: TGTGCCAGCAGAGATACAGGGGTGCCGGGTGGCTACACCTTC; cdr3_aa: CASRDTGVPGGYTF; j_call: TRBJ1-2; clone_size: .; d_call: TRBD1; v_call: TRBV6-5
cdr3_nt: TGTGCCAGCAGCCCTCTACAGAACATGAACACTGAAGCTTTCTTT; cdr3_aa: CASSPLQNMNTEAFF; j_call: TRBJ1-1; clone_size: .; d_call: .; v_call: TRBV7-9
cdr3_nt: TGTGCCAGCAGCTCCAGACTAGTTGGCGGGGGGGCCATAGATACGCAGTATTTT; cdr3_aa: CASSSRLVGGGAIDTQYF; j_call: TRBJ2-3; clone_size: .; d_call: TRBD2; v_call: TRBV7-9
cdr3_nt: TGTGCCAGTCGCCTCGGGGGAACTAACTATGGCTACACCTTC; cdr3_aa: CASRLGGTNYGYTF; j_call: TRBJ1-2; clone_size: .; d_call: .; v_call: TRBV19
cdr3_nt: TGCGCCAGCAGCCTTCAGGGGGGCAATGAGCAGTTCTTC; cdr3_aa: CASSLQGGNEQFF; j_call: TRBJ2-1; clone_size: .; d_call: .; v_call: TRBV4-3
cdr3_nt: TGTGCCAGTAGTATTAGGCAGGGGAAAGGTGGGAACACTGAAGCTTTCTTT; cdr3_aa: CASSIRQGKGGNTEAFF; j_call: TRBJ1-1; clone_size: .; d_call: .; v_call: TRBV19
cdr3_nt: TGTGCCAGCAGCAAAGTACCGGGAATGGATCAAGAGACCCAGTACTTC; cdr3_aa: CASSKVPGMDQETQYF; j_call: TRBJ2-5; clone_size: once; d_call: .; v_call: TRBV21-1
cdr3_nt: TGCGCCAGCAGCCAAGCACCTCCGGGACTAGCGTACTACGAGCAGTACTTC; cdr3_aa: CASSQAPPGLAYYEQYF; j_call: TRBJ2-7; clone_size: .; d_call: TRBD2; v_call: TRBV4-1
cdr3_nt: TGTGCCAGCTCACCGGCACTAGCGGGAGAGGGAGAGCAGTACTTC; cdr3_aa: CASSPALAGEGEQYF; j_call: TRBJ2-7; clone_size: .; d_call: TRBD2; v_call: TRBV18
cdr3_nt: TGTGCCACCAGTGACTGGGACATTTCTTTTGGCTACACCTTC; cdr3_aa: CATSDWDISFGYTF; j_call: TRBJ1-2; clone_size: .; d_call: .; v_call: TRBV24-1
cdr3_nt: TGTGCCAGCAGTTACGAGGACAATGAGCAGTTCTTC; cdr3_aa: CASSYEDNEQFF; j_call: TRBJ2-1; clone_size: few; d_call: .; v_call: TRBV6-2/TRBV6-3
cdr3_nt: TGTGCCAGCAGTCCCGGGACAGGGGGCCGGGGTGAAGCTTTCTTT; cdr3_aa: CASSPGTGGRGEAFF; j_call: TRBJ1-1; clone_size: .; d_call: TRBD1; v_call: TRBV27
cdr3_nt: TGTGCCAGCAGTCCTAGTTGGAACGAGCAGTACTTC; cdr3_aa: CASSPSWNEQYF; j_call: TRBJ2-7; clone_size: .; d_call: .; v_call: TRBV12-3/TRBV12-4
cdr3_nt: TGTGCCAGCACCAAAAGGGGACAGGGGTCGGGGGATACGCAGTATTTT; cdr3_aa: CASTKRGQGSGDTQYF; j_call: TRBJ2-3; clone_size: .; d_call: TRBD1; v_call: TRBV9
cdr3_nt: TGTGCCATCAGTGGTCTGATTGGGACAGGGGGCGAGCAGTACTTC; cdr3_aa: CAISGLIGTGGEQYF; j_call: TRBJ2-7; clone_size: .; d_call: TRBD1; v_call: TRBV10-3
cdr3_nt: TGTGCCAGCAGCCCCGGGACAGGAGTTTATTCACCCCTCCACTTT; cdr3_aa: CASSPGTGVYSPLHF; j_call: TRBJ1-6; clone_size: .; d_call: TRBD1; v_call: TRBV7-2
cdr3_nt: TGCGCCAGCAAACCCGTCGGGACAGTCCATTCACCCCTCCACTTT; cdr3_aa: CASKPVGTVHSPLHF; j_call: TRBJ1-6; clone_size: few; d_call: TRBD1; v_call: TRBV4-1
cdr3_nt: TGCGCCAGCAGCCAAGATCAAAGGGGGAGCTACGAGCAGTACTTC; cdr3_aa: CASSQDQRGSYEQYF; j_call: TRBJ2-7; clone_size: .; d_call: .; v_call: TRBV4-1
cdr3_nt: TGTGCCAGCAGCGGGACAGTCTATGGCTACACCTTC; cdr3_aa: CASSGTVYGYTF; j_call: TRBJ1-2; clone_size: .; d_call: TRBD1; v_call: TRBV6-5